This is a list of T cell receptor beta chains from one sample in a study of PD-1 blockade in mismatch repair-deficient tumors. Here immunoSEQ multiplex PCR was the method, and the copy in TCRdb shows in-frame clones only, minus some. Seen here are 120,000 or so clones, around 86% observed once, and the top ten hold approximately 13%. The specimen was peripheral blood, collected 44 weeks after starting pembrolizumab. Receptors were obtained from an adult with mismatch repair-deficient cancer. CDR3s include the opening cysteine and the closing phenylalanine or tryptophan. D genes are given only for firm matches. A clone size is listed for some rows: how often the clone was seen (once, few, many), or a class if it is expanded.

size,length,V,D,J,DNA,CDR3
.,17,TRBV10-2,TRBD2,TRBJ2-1,TGCGCCAGCAGTGGCCCGCGGGAGGGCCCAGGGTACAATGAGCAGTTCTTC,CASSGPREGPGYNEQFF
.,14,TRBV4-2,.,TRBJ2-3,TGTGCCAGCAGCCAGGACCTGGGCGGAGATACGCAGTATTTT,CASSQDLGGDTQYF
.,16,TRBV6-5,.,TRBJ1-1,TGTGCCAGCAGTTACTCGGGTGGACGGTTGAACACTGAAGCTTTCTTT,CASSYSGGRLNTEAFF
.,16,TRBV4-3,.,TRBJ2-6,TGCGCCAGCAGCCAAGATCAGGGCACTGGGGCCAACGTCCTGACTTTC,CASSQDQGTGANVLTF
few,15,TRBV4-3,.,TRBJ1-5,TGCGCCAGCAGCCAAGATAGGTTTAGCAATCAGCCCCAGCATTTT,CASSQDRFSNQPQHF
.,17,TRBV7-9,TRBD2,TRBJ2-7,TGTGCCAGCAGCTTAGCGCGGGGGGGGACTAGATTGTACGAGCAGTACTTC,CASSLARGGTRLYEQYF
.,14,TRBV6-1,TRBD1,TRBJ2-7,TGTGCCAGCAGTAGTCAGGGGGCGGTTGTCGAGCAGTACTTC,CASSSQGAVVEQYF
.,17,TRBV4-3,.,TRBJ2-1,TGCGCCAGCAGCCAAGTACCTTGGGTAGGCCCCTACAATGAGCAGTTCTTC,CASSQVPWVGPYNEQFF
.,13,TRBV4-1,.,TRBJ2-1,TGCGCCAGCAGCCAGCCCTTAGGGAATGAGCAGTTCTTC,CASSQPLGNEQFF
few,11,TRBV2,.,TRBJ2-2,TGTGCCAGCCTTCACACCGGGGAGCTGTTTTTT,CASLHTGELFF
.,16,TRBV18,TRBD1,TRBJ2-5,TGTGCCAGCTCACCACGGGACAGGGGGCCTTGGGAGACCCAGTACTTC,CASSPRDRGPWETQYF
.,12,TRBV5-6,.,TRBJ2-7,TGTGCCAGCAGCTTTGGGTTCTACGAGCAGTACTTC,CASSFGFYEQYF
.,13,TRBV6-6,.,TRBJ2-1,TGTGCCAGCAGTTACTCGCTTTACCGGGAGCAGTTCTTC,CASSYSLYREQFF
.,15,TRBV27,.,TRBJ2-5,TGTGCCAGCAGCCGTCGACAGGCCCCCCAAGAGACCCAGTACTTC,CASSRRQAPQETQYF
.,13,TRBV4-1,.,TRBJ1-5,TGCGCCAGCAGCCACAGGGCCAATCAGCCCCAGCATTTT,CASSHRANQPQHF
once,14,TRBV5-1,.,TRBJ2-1,TGCGCCAGCAGCTTAATCGGGTCCTACAATGAGCAGTTCTTC,CASSLIGSYNEQFF
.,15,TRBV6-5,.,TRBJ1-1,TGTGCCAGCAGTTCCAGGACGTACATGAACACTGAAGCTTTCTTT,CASSSRTYMNTEAFF
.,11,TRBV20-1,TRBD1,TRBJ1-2,TGCAGTGCGCGTAGAGGGGGCGGCTACACCTTC,CSARRGGGYTF
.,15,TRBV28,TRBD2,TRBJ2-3,TGTGCCAGCAGCCAAAATAGCGGGAGTTTGGATACGCAGTATTTT,CASSQNSGSLDTQYF
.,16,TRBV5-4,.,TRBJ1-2,TGTGCCAGCAGCTGGGGCGTGGGAAGAATCAACTATGGCTACACCTTC,CASSWGVGRINYGYTF
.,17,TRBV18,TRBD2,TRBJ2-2,TGTGCCAGCTCACCAACCACTAGCGGGGGAAGGACCGGGGAGCTGTTTTTT,CASSPTTSGGRTGELFF
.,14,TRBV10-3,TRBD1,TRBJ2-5,TGTGCCACCGCCACAGGGGGCGGGTCAGAGACCCAGTACTTC,CATATGGGSETQYF
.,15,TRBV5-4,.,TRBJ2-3,TGTGCCAGCAGCCCCCCTAGCGCCAGCACAGATACGCAGTATTTT,CASSPPSASTDTQYF